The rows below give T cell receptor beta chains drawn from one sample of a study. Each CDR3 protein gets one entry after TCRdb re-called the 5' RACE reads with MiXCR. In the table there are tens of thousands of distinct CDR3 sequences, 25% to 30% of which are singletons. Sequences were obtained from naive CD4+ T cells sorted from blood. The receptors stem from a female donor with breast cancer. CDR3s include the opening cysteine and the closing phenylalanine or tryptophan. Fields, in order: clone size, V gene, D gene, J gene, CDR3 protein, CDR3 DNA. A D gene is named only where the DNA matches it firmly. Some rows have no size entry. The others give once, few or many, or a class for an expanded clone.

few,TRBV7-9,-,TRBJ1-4,CASRPGVNEKLFF,TGTGCCAGCAGGCCCGGGGTTAATGAAAAACTGTTTTTT
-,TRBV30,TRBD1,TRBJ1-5,CAYRDRGHQPQHF,TGTGCATACCGGGACAGGGGGCATCAGCCCCAGCATTTT
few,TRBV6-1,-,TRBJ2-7,CASSEENGAPLEQYF,TGTGCCAGCAGTGAAGAAAACGGGGCCCCTCTCGAGCAGTACTTC
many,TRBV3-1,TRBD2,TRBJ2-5,CASSAGTSGGQETQYF,TGTGCCAGCAGCGCCGGGACTAGCGGGGGCCAAGAGACCCAGTACTTC
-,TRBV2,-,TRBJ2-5,CASSEGIGGKETQYF,TGTGCCAGCAGTGAAGGGATAGGGGGGAAAGAGACCCAGTACTTC
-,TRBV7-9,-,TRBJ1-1,CASSLGLTGFMNTEAFF,TGTGCCAGCAGCTTAGGTCTGACAGGTTTCATGAACACTGAAGCTTTCTTT
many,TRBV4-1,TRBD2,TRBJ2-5,CASSPISGGRRETQYF,TGCGCCAGCAGCCCTATTAGCGGGGGCAGGAGAGAGACCCAGTACTTC
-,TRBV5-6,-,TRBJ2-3,CASSFLDSTDAQYF,TGTGCCAGCAGCTTCTTGGACAGCACAGATGCGCAGTACTTT
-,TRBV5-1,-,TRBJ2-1,CASSSRNSCNEQFF,TGCGCCAGCAGCTCCCGGAACAGCTGCAATGAGCAGTTCTTC
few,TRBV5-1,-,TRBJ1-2,CASSPDSPSLYGYTF,TGCGCCAGCAGCCCGGACAGCCCATCTCTCTATGGCTACACCTTC
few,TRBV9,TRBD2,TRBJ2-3,CASSEPSGGATDTQYF,TGTGCCAGCAGCGAGCCTAGCGGGGGGGCCACAGATACGCAGTATTTT
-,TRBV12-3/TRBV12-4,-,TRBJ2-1,CASTDVGTREFF,TGTGCCAGCACCGATGTGGGGACTCGGGAGTTCTTC
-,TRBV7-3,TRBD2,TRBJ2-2,CASSPTNGLAGGDTGELFF,TGTGCCAGCAGCCCAACCAACGGACTAGCGGGAGGAGACACCGGGGAGCTGTTTTTT
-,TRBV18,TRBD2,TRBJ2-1,CASSPPLTSGTYNEQFF,TGTGCCAGCTCACCACCACTGACTAGCGGGACCTACAATGAGCAGTTCTTC
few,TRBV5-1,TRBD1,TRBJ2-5,CASSATGAPETQYF,TGCGCCAGCAGCGCGACAGGGGCCCCAGAGACCCAGTACTTC
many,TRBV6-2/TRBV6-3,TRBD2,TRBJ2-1,CASSLGRGNEQFF,TGTGCCAGCAGCCTCGGGAGGGGCAATGAGCAGTTCTTC
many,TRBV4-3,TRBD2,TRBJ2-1,CASSQDVRTRENEQFF,TGCGCCAGCAGCCAAGATGTCCGGACTAGGGAGAATGAGCAGTTCTTC
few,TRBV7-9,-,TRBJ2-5,CASSSPTDQETQYF,TGTGCCAGCAGCTCTCCGACTGATCAAGAGACCCAGTACTTC
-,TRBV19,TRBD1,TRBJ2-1,CASSPFLQGANEQFF,TGTGCCAGTAGCCCTTTCTTACAGGGGGCTAATGAGCAGTTCTTC
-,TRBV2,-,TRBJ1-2,CASSERQRGANYGYTF,TGTGCCAGCAGTGAGAGACAGAGGGGGGCTAACTATGGCTACACCTTC
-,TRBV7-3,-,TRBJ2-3,CASSLSPGAGDTQYF,TGTGCCAGCAGCTTATCACCGGGGGCTGGAGATACGCAGTATTTT
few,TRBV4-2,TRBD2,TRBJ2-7,CASSLGLAGEFEQYF,TGTGCCAGCAGTCTTGGACTAGCGGGAGAATTTGAGCAGTACTTC
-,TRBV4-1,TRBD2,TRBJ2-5,CASSQDPRASGGQETQYF,TGCGCCAGCAGCCAAGATCCCCGGGCTAGCGGGGGGCAAGAGACCCAGTACTTC
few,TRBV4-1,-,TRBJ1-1,CASSQEVYLTEAFF,TGCGCCAGCAGCCAAGAGGTGTACCTCACTGAAGCTTTCTTT
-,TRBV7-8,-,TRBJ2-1,CASRKGRGNEQFF,TGTGCCAGCAGGAAGGGGCGAGGCAATGAGCAGTTCTTC
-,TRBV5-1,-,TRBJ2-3,CASSLVSGSTTDTQYF,TGCGCCAGCAGCTTAGTCAGCGGGTCAACCACAGATACGCAGTATTTT
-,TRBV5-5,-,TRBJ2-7,CASSLVASATYEQYF,TGTGCCAGCAGCTTGGTGGCATCGGCAACCTACGAGCAGTACTTC
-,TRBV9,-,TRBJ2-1,CASSVDESPSGEQFF,TGTGCCAGCAGCGTAGACGAAAGCCCTTCTGGTGAGCAGTTCTTC